This record concerns one TCR beta chain sequence. This clone occurred a few times. Its antigen remains unidentified. Base qualities are not at hand, and no much larger clone is one base apart. From the germline V gene, CDR1 is KGHSH and CDR2 is LQKENI. The CDR3 sequence holds 14 residues, the cysteine and phenylalanine included. Left in the record is the CDR3 DNA by itself, 42 bases read in frame from the first base. Deletion took 3 bases off V and 6 bases off J, with a span of 12 bases between the germline ends. The sample comes from a study of T cell responses to AZD1222 COVID-19 vaccine (dated by TCRdb to the early 2020s). Regarding the study in general: A total of more than 230 trial participants underwent TCR sequencing, of whom 207 had received two doses of AZD1222 and around 25 had received two doses of the MenACWY control vaccine. Trial participants were enrolled into age subgroups of 18-55, 56-69 and 70-plus years, which contained about 150, 27 and 61 TCR-sequenced participants, respectively.

The time point label corresponds to: about 28 days (+/-7) after the second vaccine dose. AZD1222 recipients whose second dose came at about 4 weeks and those whose second dose came at about 12 weeks were combined into one group, since spike-specific TCR depth and breadth did not differ between the two schedules. Vaccinee samples came from UK trials COV001 and COV002, including a single-blind randomized controlled phase 2/3 trial of AZD1222 (ChAdOx1 nCoV-19) in healthy adults. Trial participant PBMC samples were collected at day 0 and day 28 after the second dose for TCRbeta chain sequencing. The paper as a whole reports these results and caveats: Conclusions about previously exposed vaccinees were limited because only a handful of AZD1222 recipients were SARS-CoV-2 seropositive at baseline. A significant rise in spike-specific TCR breadth and depth was observed after two AZD1222 doses relative to day 0 and relative to MenACWY recipients. Reportedly, almost half of the unique spike-specific TCRs recognized epitopes lying outside the regions that are mutated in the B.1.351 and B.1.1.7 variants. Because no day 14 peak-response samples were available, repertoires were characterized only after the peak T cell response. The vaccine-associated CD4 TCRs covered the entire spike protein, and the dominant responses fell in regions 160-218 and 743-854. In the small 56-69-year group, the increase in depth fell short of significance, most likely because of low power. Participants were mostly white British, with more females than males. The authors suggested clonal diversity may have been underestimated.

The CDR3 regions of human TCRbeta chains were analyzed by immunosequencing. The paper's processing steps were these. TCRs in the repertoires were compared against a reference library of SARS-CoV-2-specific TCRs that had been generated with the MIRA antigen-specificity platform. Breadth meant the fraction of unique TCRs that were SARS-CoV-2-associated, whereas depth meant the fraction of total T cells that were SARS-CoV-2-associated. Each spike-specific TCR was assigned to its reactive spike region and to a CD4 or CD8 class using the MIRA data. Log10-transformed breadth and depth values were compared by one-way ANOVA with Sidak's multiple comparisons tests. This is the immuneACCESS table as TCRdb keeps it, with only in-frame sequences that have V and J called. A part of the clones is gone; compared with another copy, unresolved V genes explain less than half, and the rest is unexplained. V, J and clone size reflect that table, while D and trimming were determined from the DNA. Across this sample there are tens of thousands of clones, with approximately 80% seen only once. Clones ranked in the top ten supply 15% to 20% of the sample.

This sequence uses TRBV18 and TRBJ1-5, with the D gene not clear enough to name. Source: peripheral blood, taken 28 days after the second AZD1222 dose. The sequence came from an adult who received the AZD1222 COVID-19 vaccine. The CDR3 loop reads CASSPGRVGQPQHF. The sequenced DNA: TGTGCCAGCTCACCCGGTAGGGTTGGTCAGCCCCAGCATTTT.